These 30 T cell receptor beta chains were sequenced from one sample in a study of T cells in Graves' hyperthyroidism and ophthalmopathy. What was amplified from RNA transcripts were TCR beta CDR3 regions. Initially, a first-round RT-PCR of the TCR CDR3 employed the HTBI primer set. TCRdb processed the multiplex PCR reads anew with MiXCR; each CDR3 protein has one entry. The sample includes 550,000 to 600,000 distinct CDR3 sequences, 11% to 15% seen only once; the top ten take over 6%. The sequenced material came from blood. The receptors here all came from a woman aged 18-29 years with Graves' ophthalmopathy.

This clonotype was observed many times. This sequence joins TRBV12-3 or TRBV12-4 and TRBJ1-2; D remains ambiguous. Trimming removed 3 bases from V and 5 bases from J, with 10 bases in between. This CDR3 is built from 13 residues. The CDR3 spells CASSFKQPYGYTF. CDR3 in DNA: TGTGCCAGCAGTTTTAAACAACCATATGGCTACACCTTC.

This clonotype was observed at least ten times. The CDR3: CATSDSSIGTDTQYF. The CDR3 region has the DNA TGTGCCACCAGTGATTCGTCGATTGGCACAGATACGCAGTATTTT. This chain connects TRBV24-1 to TRBJ2-3; D is unresolved. Germline V gene lookup returns CDR1 KGHDR and CDR2 SFDVKD. This CDR3 contains 15 residues. V was pared by 2 bases and J by 1 base, with 9 bases between.

The CDR3 coding sequence is TGTGCCAGCAGCCGCTGGGGCAGGGGGAATTCACCCCTCCACTTT. Its protein product is CASSRWGRGNSPLHF. The rearrangement uses TRBV11-2 and TRBJ1-6, with TRBD1 matching 7 bases. In germline, CDR1 is SGHAT, CDR2 FQNNGV. V shed 5 bases, J shed 7 bases, and the junction held 8 bases outside the gene matches. CDR3 size: 15 residues.

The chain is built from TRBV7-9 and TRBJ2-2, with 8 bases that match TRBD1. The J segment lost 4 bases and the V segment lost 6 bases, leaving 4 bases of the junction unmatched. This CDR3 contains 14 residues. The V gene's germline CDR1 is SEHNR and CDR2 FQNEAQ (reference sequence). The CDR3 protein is CASRVDRGTGELFF. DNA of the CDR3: TGTGCCAGCAGAGTCGACAGGGGCACCGGGGAGCTGTTTTTT.

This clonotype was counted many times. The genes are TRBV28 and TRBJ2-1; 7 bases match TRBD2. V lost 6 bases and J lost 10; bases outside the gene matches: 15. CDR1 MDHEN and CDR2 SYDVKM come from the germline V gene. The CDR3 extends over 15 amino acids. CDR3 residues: CASSPSRAHGREQFF. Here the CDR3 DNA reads TGTGCCAGCAGCCCATCTAGGGCCCACGGGAGGGAGCAGTTCTTC. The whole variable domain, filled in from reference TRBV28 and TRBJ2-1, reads DVKVTQSSRYLVKRTGEKVFLECVQDMDHENMFWYRQDPGLGLRLIYFSYDVKMKEKGDIPEGYSVSREKKERFSLILESASTNQTSMYLCASSPSRAHGREQFFGPGTRLTVL.

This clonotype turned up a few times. The CDR3 here is CATSDRVSYNEQFF. CDR3 DNA sequence: TGTGCCACCAGCGACAGGGTCTCCTACAATGAGCAGTTCTTC. The chain couples TRBV15 to TRBJ2-1; 7 bases are shared with TRBD1. Germline V CDR1 and CDR2: LNHNV, YYDKDF (reference sequence). The CDR3 is made up of 14 amino acids. Losses at the gene ends were 5 bases for V and 0 bases for J; bases not matched to a gene: 1.

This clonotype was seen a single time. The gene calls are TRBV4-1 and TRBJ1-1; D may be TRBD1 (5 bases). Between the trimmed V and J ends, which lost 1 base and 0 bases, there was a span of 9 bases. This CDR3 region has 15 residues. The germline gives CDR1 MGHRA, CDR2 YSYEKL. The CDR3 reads CASSQVGVLNTEAFF. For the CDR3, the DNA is TGCGCCAGCAGCCAAGTGGGGGTCTTGAACACTGAAGCTTTCTTT.

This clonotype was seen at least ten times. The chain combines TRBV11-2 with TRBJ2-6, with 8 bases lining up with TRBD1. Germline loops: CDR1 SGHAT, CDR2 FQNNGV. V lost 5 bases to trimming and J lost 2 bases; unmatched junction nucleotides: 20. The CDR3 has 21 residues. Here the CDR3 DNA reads TGTGCCAGCAGCCGCACTCCCGGTGGACAGGGTTTCTTTCCTGGGGCCAACGTCCTGACTTTC. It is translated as CASSRTPGGQGFFPGANVLTF.

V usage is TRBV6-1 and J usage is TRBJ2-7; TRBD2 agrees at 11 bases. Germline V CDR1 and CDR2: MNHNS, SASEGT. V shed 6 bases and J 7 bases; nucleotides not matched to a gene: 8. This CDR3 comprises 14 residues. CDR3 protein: CASSPTSGATEQYF. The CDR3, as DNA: TGTGCCAGCAGCCCGACTAGCGGGGCCACGGAGCAGTACTTC.

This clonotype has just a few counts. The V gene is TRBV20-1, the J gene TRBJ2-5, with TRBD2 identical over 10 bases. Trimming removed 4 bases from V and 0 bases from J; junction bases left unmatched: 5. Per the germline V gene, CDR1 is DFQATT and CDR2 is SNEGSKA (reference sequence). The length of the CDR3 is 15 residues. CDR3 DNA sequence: TGCAGTGCTAAAGGACTAGCGGAAAACCAAGAGACCCAGTACTTC. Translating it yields CSAKGLAENQETQYF.

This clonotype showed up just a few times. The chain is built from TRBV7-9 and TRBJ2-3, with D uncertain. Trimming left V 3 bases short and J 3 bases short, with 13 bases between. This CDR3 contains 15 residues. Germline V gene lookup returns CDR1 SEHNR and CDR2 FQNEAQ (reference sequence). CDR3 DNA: TGTGCCAGCAGCTTTTCTATCTTGGTGACAGATACGCAGTATTTT. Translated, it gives CASSFSILVTDTQYF.

The CDR3 DNA sequence: TGTGCCAGCAGTTTCGTCATCGGCGGGAGAAAGTACGAGCAGTACTTC. This sequence encodes CASSFVIGGRKYEQYF. This chain connects TRBV28 to TRBJ2-7, with 7 bases matching TRBD2. The V gene's germline CDR1 is MDHEN and CDR2 SYDVKM. J was trimmed by 4 bases and V by 3 bases; bases with no gene match: 12. The CDR3 runs to 16 residues.

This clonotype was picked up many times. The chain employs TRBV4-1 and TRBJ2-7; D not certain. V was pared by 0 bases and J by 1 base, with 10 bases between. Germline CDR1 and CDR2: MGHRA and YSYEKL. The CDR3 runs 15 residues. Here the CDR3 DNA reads TGCGCCAGCAGCCAAGATCAAGATCTTTCCTACGAGCAGTACTTC. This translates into CASSQDQDLSYEQYF.

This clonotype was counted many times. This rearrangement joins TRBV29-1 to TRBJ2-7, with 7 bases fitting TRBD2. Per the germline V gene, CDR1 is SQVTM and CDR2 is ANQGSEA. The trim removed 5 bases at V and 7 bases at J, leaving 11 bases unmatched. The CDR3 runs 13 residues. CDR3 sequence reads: CSVIKGGAGEQYF. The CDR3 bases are TGCAGCGTTATAAAGGGAGGGGCAGGGGAGCAGTACTTC.

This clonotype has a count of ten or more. The CDR3 nucleotides are TGTGCCAGCCGACTAGCGGGATACAATGAGCAGTTCTTC. The encoded protein is CASRLAGYNEQFF. The J gene is TRBJ2-1, the V gene TRBV2; 11 nucleotides line up with TRBD2. CDR1 and CDR2 (germline): SNHLY, FYNNEI. This CDR3 region has 13 residues. Trimming cost V 8 bases and J 4 bases; bases outside gene matches: 1.

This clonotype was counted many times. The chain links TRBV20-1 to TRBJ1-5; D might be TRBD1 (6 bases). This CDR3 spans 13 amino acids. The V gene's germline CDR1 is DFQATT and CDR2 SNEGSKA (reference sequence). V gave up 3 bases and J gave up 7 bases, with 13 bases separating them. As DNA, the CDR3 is TGCAGTGCTAGTTGGGACAACAACCAGCCCCAGCATTTT. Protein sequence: CSASWDNNQPQHF.

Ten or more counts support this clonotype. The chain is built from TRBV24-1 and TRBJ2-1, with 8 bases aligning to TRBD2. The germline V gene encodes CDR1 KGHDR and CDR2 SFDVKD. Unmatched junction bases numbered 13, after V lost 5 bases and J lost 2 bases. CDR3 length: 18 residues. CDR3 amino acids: CATSAGEAGASAYNEQFF. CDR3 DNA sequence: TGTGCCACCAGTGCAGGGGAAGCGGGAGCCTCCGCCTACAATGAGCAGTTCTTC.

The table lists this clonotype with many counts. CDR3 protein: CSARDWDGREAFF. The CDR3 DNA reads TGCAGTGCTAGAGATTGGGACGGTCGTGAAGCTTTCTTT. This chain links TRBV20-1 with TRBJ1-1; perhaps TRBD1 as D (5 bases). V was pared by 0 bases and J by 7 bases, with 12 bases between. The CDR3 loop spans 13 amino acids. CDR1 and CDR2 from the germline V gene are DFQATT and SNEGSKA (reference sequence).

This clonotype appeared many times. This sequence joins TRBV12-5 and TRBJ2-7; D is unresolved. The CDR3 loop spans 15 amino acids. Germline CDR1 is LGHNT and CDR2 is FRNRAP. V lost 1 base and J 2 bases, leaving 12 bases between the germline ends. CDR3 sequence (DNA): TGTGCTAGTGGTTTGGCACCCCCGATGACCTACGAGCAGTACTTC. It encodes CASGLAPPMTYEQYF.

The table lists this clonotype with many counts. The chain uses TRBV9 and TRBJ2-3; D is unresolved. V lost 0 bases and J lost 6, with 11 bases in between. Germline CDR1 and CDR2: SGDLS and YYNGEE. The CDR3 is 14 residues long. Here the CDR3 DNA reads TGTGCCAGCAGCGTAGATACTTCTTGGGATACGCAGTATTTT. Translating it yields CASSVDTSWDTQYF.

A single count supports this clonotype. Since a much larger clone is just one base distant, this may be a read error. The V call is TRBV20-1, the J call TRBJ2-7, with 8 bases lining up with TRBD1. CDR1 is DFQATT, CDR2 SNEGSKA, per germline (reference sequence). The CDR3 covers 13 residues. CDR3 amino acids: CGAIRGHGDEQYF. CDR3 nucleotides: TGCGGTGCGATCAGGGGGCACGGGGACGAGCAGTACTTC.

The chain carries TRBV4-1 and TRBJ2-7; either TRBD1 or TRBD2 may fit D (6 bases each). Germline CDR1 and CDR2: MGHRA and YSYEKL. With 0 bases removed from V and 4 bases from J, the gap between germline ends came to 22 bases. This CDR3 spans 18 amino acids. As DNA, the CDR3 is TGCGCCAGCAGCCAAGAGGGGGGCGTGGCGGCCTCCGGGTACGAGCAGTACTTC. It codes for CASSQEGGVAASGYEQYF.

The CDR3 sequence is CASKGRLSYEQFF. The CDR3 nucleotides are TGTGCCAGTAAGGGCCGCCTCTCCTACGAGCAGTTCTTC. J is TRBJ2-7 and V is TRBV19; D remains unclear. The J call may be incorrect, as the DNA end agrees better with TRBJ2-1. The V gene's germline CDR1 is LNHDA and CDR2 SQIVND (reference sequence). The CDR3 is 13 residues long.

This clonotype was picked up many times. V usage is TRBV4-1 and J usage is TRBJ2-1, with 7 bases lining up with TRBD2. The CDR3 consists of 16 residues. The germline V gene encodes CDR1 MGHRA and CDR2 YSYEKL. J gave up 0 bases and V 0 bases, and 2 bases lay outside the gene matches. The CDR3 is CASSQELASSYNEQFF. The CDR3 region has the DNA TGCGCCAGCAGCCAAGAACTAGCGAGCTCCTACAATGAGCAGTTCTTC.

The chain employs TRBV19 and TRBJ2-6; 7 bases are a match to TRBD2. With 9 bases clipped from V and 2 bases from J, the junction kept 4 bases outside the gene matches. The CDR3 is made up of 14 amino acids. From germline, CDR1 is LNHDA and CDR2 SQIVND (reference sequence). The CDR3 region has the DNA TGTGCCAGCCGTGGGGGGGCTGGGGCCAACGTCCTGACTTTC. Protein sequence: CASRGGAGANVLTF.

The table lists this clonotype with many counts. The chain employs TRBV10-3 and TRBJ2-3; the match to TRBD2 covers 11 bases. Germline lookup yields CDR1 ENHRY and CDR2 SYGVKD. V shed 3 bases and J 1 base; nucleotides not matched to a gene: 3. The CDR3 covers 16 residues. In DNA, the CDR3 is TGTGCCATCAGTGAACTAGCGGGAGTGGGCACAGATACGCAGTATTTT. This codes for CAISELAGVGTDTQYF.

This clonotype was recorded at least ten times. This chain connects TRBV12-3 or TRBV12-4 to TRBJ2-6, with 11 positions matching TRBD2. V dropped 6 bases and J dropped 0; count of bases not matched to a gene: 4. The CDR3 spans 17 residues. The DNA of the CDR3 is TGTGCCAGCAGCCCGACTAGCGGGATCTCTGGGGCCAACGTCCTGACTTTC. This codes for CASSPTSGISGANVLTF.

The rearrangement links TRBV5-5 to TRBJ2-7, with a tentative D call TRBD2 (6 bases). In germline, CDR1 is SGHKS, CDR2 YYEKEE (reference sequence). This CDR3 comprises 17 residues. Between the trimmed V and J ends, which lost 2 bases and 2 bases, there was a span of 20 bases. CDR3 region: CASSFTSTYAGTYEQYF. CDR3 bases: TGTGCCAGCAGCTTTACTAGCACCTACGCGGGGACCTACGAGCAGTACTTC.

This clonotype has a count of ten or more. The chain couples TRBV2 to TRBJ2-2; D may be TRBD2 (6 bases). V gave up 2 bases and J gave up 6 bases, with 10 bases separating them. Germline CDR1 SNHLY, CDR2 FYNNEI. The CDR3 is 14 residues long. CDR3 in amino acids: CASSELGEAGELFF. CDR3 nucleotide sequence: TGTGCCAGCAGTGAACTTGGGGAGGCCGGGGAGCTGTTTTTT.

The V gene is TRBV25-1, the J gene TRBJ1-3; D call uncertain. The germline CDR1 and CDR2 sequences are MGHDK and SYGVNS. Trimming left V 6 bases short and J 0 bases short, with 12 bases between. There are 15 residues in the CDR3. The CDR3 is CASSPWQDSGNTIYF. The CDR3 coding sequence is TGTGCCAGCAGCCCGTGGCAGGACTCTGGAAACACCATATATTTT. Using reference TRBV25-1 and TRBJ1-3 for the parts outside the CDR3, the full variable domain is EADIYQTPRYLVIGTGKKITLECSQTMGHDKMYWYQQDPGMELHLIHYSYGVNSTEKGDLSSESTVSRIRTEHFPLTLESARPSHTSQYLCASSPWQDSGNTIYFGEGSWLTVV.